This T cell receptor beta chain was sequenced in a study of TIL therapy for anti-PD-1-resistant metastatic lung cancer. Overall study context: By whole-exome sequencing, median non-synonymous tumor mutation burden was less than 1.6 mutations per megabase.

Documented time point: pre-treatment sample, taken before nivolumab and TIL therapy. Tumor tissue came from excised metastases, mostly pleural nodules or supraclavicular lymph nodes. This CDR3 is 15 amino acids long. The J segment lost 8 bases and the V segment lost 5 bases, leaving 12 bases of the junction unmatched. Germline V gives CDR1 MNHNY, CDR2 SVGAGI (reference sequence). The libraries were made with immunoSEQ v3. Libraries were sequenced to 2 million to 2.5 million read pairs (survey) or roughly 5-6.5 million (deep). TCRdb's copy holds only in-frame clones and misses some; the assay was immunoSEQ multiplex PCR. The sample has around 100,000 clones, approximately 65% seen once. A single count supports this clone.

This clonotype was sampled from a person between 25 and 79 years old with non-small cell lung cancer. Here the sequenced sample was tumor tissue, taken at baseline. This sequence joins TRBV6-6 and TRBJ2-1; 7 bases are a match to TRBD2. The CDR3 region has the DNA TGTGCCAGCAGTAACCGACTAGCCCCAAATTATGAGCAGTTCTTC. Translated: CASSNRLAPNYEQFF.